Below, 26 T cell receptor beta chains from the same sample are listed, as sequenced in a study of cytomegalovirus exposure and HLA in healthy donors. It was with 60 Vbeta and 13 Jbeta primers that the PCR ran. Measured with immunoSEQ multiplex PCR; TCRdb has only the in-frame clones, and not every one. The sample includes some 80,000 clones, around 78% of them seen just once. Sequencing was done on a sample of PBMCs. The receptors stem from a man younger than 35 in good health and CMV-seropositive.

This clone was seen only once. The chain combines TRBV7-9 with TRBJ1-1; tentatively, D is TRBD1 (5 bases). CDR3 length: 14 amino acids. The germline V gene has CDR1 SEHNR and CDR2 FQNEAQ (reference sequence). Deletions cut 2 bases from V and 0 bases from J, with 7 bases between. The CDR3 loop is CASSLTGLNTEAFF. CDR3 coding DNA: TGTGCCAGCAGCTTAACAGGACTGAACACTGAAGCTTTCTTT.

In this sample, this clone turned up a few times. The rearrangement uses TRBV11-2 and TRBJ2-2; weak D call: TRBD2 (6 bases). V was cut by 1 base and J by 1 base, with 13 bases left in between. The germline CDR1 and CDR2 sequences are SGHAT and FQNNGV. This CDR3 region has 17 residues. CDR3 sequence reads: CASSLGLWRENTGELFF. The CDR3 nucleotides are TGTGCCAGCAGCTTAGGGCTCTGGCGGGAGAACACCGGGGAGCTGTTTTTT.

V gene TRBV14 combines with J gene TRBJ1-1; 11 positions match TRBD1. This CDR3 is 14 amino acids long. Germline V gene sequence: CDR1 SGHDN, CDR2 FVKESK. J gave up 6 bases and V 5 bases, and 5 bases lay outside the gene matches. CDR3 bases: TGTGCCAGCAGCATACGGACAGGGGGCTCTGAAGCTTTCTTT. It is translated as CASSIRTGGSEAFF. The full variable domain, in which reference TRBV14 and TRBJ1-1 provide the parts outside the CDR3, is EAGVTQFPSHSVIEKGQTVTLRCDPISGHDNLYWYRRVMGKEIKFLLHFVKESKQDESGMPNNRFLAERTGGTYSTLKVQPAELEDSGVYFCASSIRTGGSEAFFGQGTRLTVV.

The chain joins TRBV6-5 to TRBJ2-7; D call uncertain. Germline values: CDR1 MNHEY, CDR2 SVGAGI. The germline V and J ends were trimmed by 5 bases and 3 bases, with 11 bases remaining between them. This CDR3 contains 13 residues. The CDR3 sequence: CASSVATGYEQYF. CDR3 in DNA: TGTGCCAGCAGTGTCGCGACGGGCTACGAGCAGTACTTC.

The rearrangement links TRBV5-1 to TRBJ2-7; 7 positions match TRBD2. J lost 1 base, V lost 1 base, and 8 bases had no gene match. Per germline, CDR1 SGHRS and CDR2 YFSETQ. The CDR3 contains 16 residues. The CDR3 coding sequence is TGCGCCAGCAGCTTGCAGGATAGCGGGCGGTCCTACGAGCAGTACTTC. Amino acid sequence: CASSLQDSGRSYEQYF.

The chain links TRBV6-5 to TRBJ1-1; D is undetermined. V was shortened by 0 bases and J by 0 bases, with 8 bases between the two germline ends. The CDR3 length is 15 residues. Germline V gene lookup returns CDR1 MNHEY and CDR2 SVGAGI. Here the CDR3 reads CASSYSYPVNTEAFF. Here the CDR3 DNA reads TGTGCCAGCAGTTACTCTTACCCAGTGAACACTGAAGCTTTCTTT.

The chain uses TRBV5-4 and TRBJ2-5; D not certain. Per germline, CDR1 SGHNT and CDR2 YYREEE (reference sequence). The CDR3 consists of 13 residues. Trimming shortened V by 3 bases and J by 2 bases, and 8 bases separated the two germline ends. The CDR3 DNA reads TGTGCCAGCAGCTGGGCCCGGCAAGAGACCCAGTACTTC. Translation gives CASSWARQETQYF.

The J gene is TRBJ2-5, the V gene TRBV28; D unclear. V was cut by 2 bases and J by 4 bases, with 8 bases left in between. Germline CDR1 and CDR2: MDHEN and SYDVKM. The CDR3 sequence is 13 residues long. CDR3 DNA sequence: TGTGCCAGCAGTTTAGGCTTCCCAGAGACCCAGTACTTC. This translates into CASSLGFPETQYF.

This clone appeared a single time. A read error may account for a junction end that differs from germline. The chain combines TRBV7-9 with TRBJ2-1; the D is unclear. Germline lookup yields CDR1 SEHNR and CDR2 FQNEAQ (reference sequence). The CDR3 length is 15 residues. The CDR3, as DNA: TGTGCCAGCAGCTTACGCCCTATCTCCTCCAATGAGCAGTTCTTC. Protein: CASSLRPISSNEQFF.

The chain carries TRBV7-8 and TRBJ1-5; no clear D gene. From germline, CDR1 is SGHVS and CDR2 FQNEAQ. The V end was cut by 5 bases, the J end by 6 bases, with 11 bases between. The CDR3 sequence is 13 residues long. CDR3 protein: CASSPQSGQPQHF. CDR3 DNA: TGTGCCAGCAGCCCTCAATCGGGTCAGCCCCAGCATTTT.

This chain connects TRBV7-2 to TRBJ1-5, with D possibly being TRBD1 (6 bases). This CDR3 has 15 residues. Looked up from germline, CDR1 is SGHTA and CDR2 is FQGNSA. V was trimmed by 2 bases and J by 3 bases, leaving 11 bases between them. CDR3 in amino acids: CASSLLGQNNQPQHF. The CDR3 DNA reads TGTGCCAGCAGCTTACTCGGACAGAACAATCAGCCCCAGCATTTT. The entire variable domain, with the rest obtained from reference TRBV7-2 and TRBJ1-5, is as follows: GAGVSQSPSNKVTEKGKDVELRCDPISGHTALYWYRQSLGQGLEFLIYFQGNSAPDKSGLPSDRFSAERTGGSVSTLTIQRTQQEDSAVYLCASSLLGQNNQPQHFGDGTRLSIL.

V and J are TRBV5-4 and TRBJ1-1; 8 nucleotides agree with TRBD1. Germline V lookup: CDR1 SGHNT, CDR2 YYREEE (reference sequence). The CDR3 consists of 15 residues. V was pared by 2 bases and J by 5 bases, with 8 bases of the junction left unmatched. CDR3 region: CASSLGTGGTTEAFF. CDR3 nucleotides: TGTGCCAGCAGCTTAGGGACAGGCGGAACTACTGAAGCTTTCTTT.

This clone was observed a handful of times. The genes are TRBV18 and TRBJ2-1; unclear D gene. Germline assignment: CDR1 KGHSH and CDR2 LQKENI. The CDR3 runs 14 residues. Trimming shortened V by 6 bases and J by 6 bases, and 15 bases separated the two germline ends. This CDR3 is CASSPTSPVNEQFF. CDR3 bases: TGTGCCAGCTCCCCTACGAGCCCGGTCAATGAGCAGTTCTTC.

The gene calls are TRBV2 and TRBJ1-5, with 11 bases identical to TRBD1. This CDR3 is 16 amino acids long. V shed 7 bases, J shed 1 base, and the junction held 6 bases outside the gene matches. The V gene's germline CDR1 is SNHLY and CDR2 FYNNEI. CDR3 bases: TGTGCCAGCAATGGACAGGGGGCGTCGAGCAATCAGCCCCAGCATTTT. Translated, it gives CASNGQGASSNQPQHF. Full variable domain (remainder filled in from reference TRBV2 and TRBJ1-5): EPEVTQTPSHQVTQMGQEVILRCVPISNHLYFYWYRQILGQKVEFLVSFYNNEISEKSEIFDDQFSVERPDGSNFTLKIRSTKLEDSAMYFCASNGQGASSNQPQHFGDGTRLSIL.

This chain joins TRBV10-2 and TRBJ2-7; tentatively, D is TRBD1 (5 bases). The CDR3 sequence is 14 residues long. The V end lost 0 bases, the J end lost 0 bases, and 6 bases lay between the germline ends. Looked up from germline, CDR1 is WSHSY and CDR2 is SAAADI. The CDR3 DNA is TGCGCCAGCAGTGAGTCGACAGTCTCCTACGAGCAGTACTTC. Amino acids: CASSESTVSYEQYF.

This clone was picked up a small number of times. This chain connects TRBV12-5 to TRBJ2-1, with a possible D match to TRBD2 (6 bases). This CDR3 is built from 12 residues. Trimming shortened V by 5 bases and J by 11 bases, and 13 bases separated the two germline ends. From germline, CDR1 is LGHNT and CDR2 FRNRAP. DNA of the CDR3: TGTGCTAGTGGTCGCGATAGCGGAAAGCAGTTCTTC. Translation: CASGRDSGKQFF. The full variable domain, in which reference TRBV12-5 and TRBJ2-1 provide the parts outside the CDR3, is DARVTQTPRHKVTEMGQEVTMRCQPILGHNTVFWYRQTMMQGLELLAYFRNRAPLDDSGMPKDRFSAEMPDATLATLKIQPSEPRDSAVYFCASGRDSGKQFFGPGTRLTVL.

The genes are TRBV6-5 and TRBJ2-5; 8 nucleotides line up with TRBD2. V shed 7 bases and J 5 bases; nucleotides not matched to a gene: 12. Germline V CDR1 and CDR2: MNHEY, SVGAGI. This CDR3 is built from 15 residues. CDR3 protein: CASTPPGGPRETQYF. The CDR3 nucleotides are TGTGCCAGCACCCCACCGGGAGGGCCGAGGGAGACCCAGTACTTC.

A single count supports this clone. The chain couples TRBV14 to TRBJ2-7, with D possibly matching TRBD2 (5 bases). The V and J ends lost 6 bases and 4 bases respectively, with 7 bases between them. Germline CDR1 and CDR2: SGHDN and FVKESK. This CDR3 is built from 11 residues. CDR3 DNA sequence: TGTGCCAGCAGTGGCGGGTACGAGCAGTACTTC. Its protein is CASSGGYEQYF.

The rearrangement joins TRBV10-3 to TRBJ2-1; 7 bases fit TRBD2. This CDR3 is built from 13 residues. The trim removed 6 bases at V and 8 bases at J, leaving 7 bases unmatched. Germline lookup yields CDR1 ENHRY and CDR2 SYGVKD. The CDR3 coding sequence is TGTGCCATCAGCCTTACTAGCGCAGATGAGCAGTTCTTC. This sequence encodes CAISLTSADEQFF.

Written as DNA, the CDR3 is TGCGCCAGCAGCTTGCCGAGTTACGAGCAGTACTTC. Protein sequence: CASSLPSYEQYF. The V and J genes are TRBV5-1 and TRBJ2-7; D is unclear. The CDR3 length is 12 residues. Germline lookup yields CDR1 SGHRS and CDR2 YFSETQ. Trimming removed 1 base from V and 4 bases from J, with 6 bases in between.

The CDR3 sequence: CASRRAGAGYTF. The CDR3 nucleotides read TGTGCCAGCAGGCGGGCGGGGGCTGGCTACACCTTC. The V and J genes are TRBV6-5 and TRBJ1-2; D possibly corresponds to TRBD1 (6 bases). The germline V gene has CDR1 MNHEY and CDR2 SVGAGI. This CDR3 is 12 amino acids long. Trimming left V 6 bases short and J 7 bases short, with 12 bases between.

On this clone itself: Compared with germline, one end of the junction differs, possibly owing to a read error. The chain recombines TRBV18 with TRBJ2-7; weak D call: TRBD2 (5 bases). CDR3 length: 15 amino acids. Germline values: CDR1 KGHSH, CDR2 LQKENI. The CDR3 DNA sequence: TGTGCCAGCTCACCAGAGGGCTGGCTCTCCAACGAGCAGTACTTC. Amino acids: CASSPEGWLSNEQYF.

The J gene is TRBJ2-3, the V gene TRBV9, with 7 positions matching TRBD2. CDR3 length: 16 residues. The ends lost 0 bases at V and 3 bases at J; junction bases unmatched: 7. Per germline, CDR1 SGDLS and CDR2 YYNGEE. In DNA form, the CDR3 reads TGTGCCAGCAGCGTAGAGGCGGGAGAATTAACAGATACGCAGTATTTT. This translates into CASSVEAGELTDTQYF.

The chain carries TRBV29-1 and TRBJ1-2, with D hard to call. CDR1 is SQVTM and CDR2 is ANQGSEA in the germline V gene. With 4 bases removed from V and 6 bases from J, the gap between germline ends came to 15 bases. The CDR3 sequence is 13 residues long. The CDR3 sequence is CSVVGRGRHGYTF. DNA of the CDR3: TGCAGCGTTGTCGGGCGTGGGAGGCATGGCTACACCTTC.

The J gene is TRBJ2-7, the V gene TRBV7-8; a weak D match, TRBD1 (7 bases). CDR1 is SGHVS and CDR2 is FQNEAQ in the germline V gene. This CDR3 is 14 amino acids long. Trimming removed 3 bases at V and 2 bases at J, with 11 bases between. CDR3 loop: CASSLSGGPYEQYF. CDR3 nucleotide sequence: TGTGCCAGCAGCTTGTCAGGGGGGCCCTACGAGCAGTACTTC.

The chain employs TRBV11-3 and TRBJ1-2; no clear D gene. This CDR3 spans 11 amino acids. The V and J ends lost 3 bases and 11 bases respectively, with 10 bases between them. The germline gives CDR1 SGHNT, CDR2 YENEEA. The CDR3 region is CASSFWTPYTF. DNA of the CDR3: TGTGCCAGCAGCTTTTGGACTCCTTACACCTTC.